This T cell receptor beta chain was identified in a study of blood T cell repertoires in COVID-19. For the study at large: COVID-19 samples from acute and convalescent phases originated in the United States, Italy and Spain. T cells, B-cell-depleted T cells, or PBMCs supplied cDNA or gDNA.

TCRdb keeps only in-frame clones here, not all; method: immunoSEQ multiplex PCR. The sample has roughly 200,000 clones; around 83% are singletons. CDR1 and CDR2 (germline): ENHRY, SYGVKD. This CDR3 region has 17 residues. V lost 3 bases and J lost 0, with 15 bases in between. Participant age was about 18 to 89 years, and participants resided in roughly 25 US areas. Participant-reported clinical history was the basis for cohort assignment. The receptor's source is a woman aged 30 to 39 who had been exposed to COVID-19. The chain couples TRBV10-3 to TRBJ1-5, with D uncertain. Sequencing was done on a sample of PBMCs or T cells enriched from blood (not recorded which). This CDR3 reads CAISDPRSRPSNQPQHF. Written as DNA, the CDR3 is TGTGCCATCAGTGACCCACGATCGCGTCCTAGCAATCAGCCCCAGCATTTT.